This TCR beta chain derives from a study of memory CD4+ T cells and cytomegalovirus serostatus. Study overall: Healthy Belgian adult donors included fewer than 10 CMV-positive and some 24 CMV-negative people.

Germline assignment: CDR1 LGHNA and CDR2 YNFKEQ. This CDR3 is 14 amino acids long. V shed 3 bases and J 2 bases; nucleotides not matched to a gene: 2. Data came from immunoSEQ multiplex PCR; TCRdb stores just in-frame clones and leaves some out. The table records 50,000 to 60,000 clones, over 60% of them present only once. A word on this clone: This CDR3 is also generated by other DNA sequences in the sample.

Single viable CD3+CD4+CD8-CD45RO+ cells were sorted as the memory CD4+ T cells. Material: memory CD4+ T cells from blood. The V and J genes are TRBV4-2 and TRBJ2-7, with 9 bases aligning to TRBD1. This receptor was obtained from an adult in good health and CMV-seropositive. This chain's CDR3 is CASSQGQGTYEQYF. As DNA, the CDR3 is TGTGCCAGCAGCCAGGGACAGGGTACCTACGAGCAGTACTTC.